Each of the 32 T cell receptor beta chains below was sequenced from the same sample in a study of T cells after somatic rescue of genetic block (dated by TCRdb to about 2020). Receptor amplification or capture employed the immunoSEQ multiplex PCR assay. The table comes from immuneACCESS by way of TCRdb, which keeps in-frame sequences with V and J called. Part of the clones is missing from these tables; in studies checked, under half for an unresolved V gene and the rest for unknown reasons. The sample table records about 67,000 clones; 92% of these occur just once. Together, the top ten hold 3% of the sample. Sequenced: peripheral blood mononuclear cells (PBMCs). The origin of the receptors is a man between 40 and 49 years old.

This chain links TRBV28 with TRBJ2-1; D uncertain. V lost 4 bases and J lost 7, with 5 bases in between. Germline assignment: CDR1 MDHEN and CDR2 SYDVKM. The CDR3 extends over 11 amino acids. CDR3 in DNA: TGTGCCAGCAGTTCCTTTAATGAGCAGTTCTTC. This codes for CASSSFNEQFF.

The table lists this clone with a count of one. The V call is TRBV2, the J call TRBJ2-7; D may be TRBD1 (6 bases). Germline values: CDR1 SNHLY, CDR2 FYNNEI. The CDR3 has 14 amino acids. Trimming took off 5 bases at V and 0 bases at J, with 11 bases between the two ends. The CDR3 DNA follows: TGTGCCAGCAGTTTCGACAGGCGCTCCTACGAGCAGTACTTC. It specifies CASSFDRRSYEQYF.

V gene TRBV7-2 combines with J gene TRBJ2-3, with 11 bases identical to TRBD2. The trim removed 5 bases at V and 11 bases at J, leaving 15 bases unmatched. This CDR3 has 16 residues. Germline CDR1 SGHTA, CDR2 FQGNSA. CDR3 nucleotide sequence: TGTGCCAGCAGCCCTCGACTAGCGGGATCCGCCTCCAGGCAGTATTTT. It codes for CASSPRLAGSASRQYF.

The chain combines TRBV30 with TRBJ1-1, with D maybe TRBD1 (6 bases). The V and J ends lost 2 bases and 1 base respectively, with 11 bases between them. Germline CDR1 GTSNPN, CDR2 SVGIG (reference sequence). The CDR3 is 14 amino acids. The CDR3 DNA reads TGTGCCTGGAGTCCCGGACAGTCGAACACTGAAGCTTTCTTT. It encodes CAWSPGQSNTEAFF.

As to this clone: The junction and the germline gene differ at one end; a read error may be behind it. The V and J genes are TRBV10-3 and TRBJ2-7; 7 bases are a match to TRBD1. The CDR3 is 14 residues long. The germline V gene has CDR1 ENHRY and CDR2 SYGVKD. CDR3 DNA: TGTGCCATCGGTGACAGACAGGGATTGAGCGAGCAGTACTTC. This sequence encodes CAIGDRQGLSEQYF.

The rearrangement joins TRBV18 to TRBJ2-5; 9 bases are a match to TRBD1. The CDR3 runs 14 residues. V dropped 4 bases and J dropped 5; count of bases not matched to a gene: 5. The germline V gene encodes CDR1 KGHSH and CDR2 LQKENI. The CDR3 loop reads CASSLGQGKETQYF. The CDR3 DNA sequence: TGTGCCAGCTCACTCGGACAGGGGAAGGAGACCCAGTACTTC.

The chain is built from TRBV7-2 and TRBJ2-3, with 14 bases lining up with TRBD2. This CDR3 spans 17 amino acids. From germline, CDR1 is SGHTA and CDR2 FQGNSA. J gave up 3 bases and V 5 bases, and 7 bases lay outside the gene matches. The CDR3 here is CASSQQTSGRGTDTQYF. The DNA for the CDR3 is TGTGCCAGCAGCCAGCAGACTAGCGGGAGGGGGACAGATACGCAGTATTTT.

V is TRBV9 and J is TRBJ2-3, with 8 bases that match TRBD2. Trimming removed 2 bases from V and 2 bases from J; junction bases left unmatched: 1. In germline, CDR1 is SGDLS, CDR2 YYNGEE. This CDR3 has 14 amino acids. The CDR3 here is CASSVSGTTDTQYF. CDR3 DNA: TGTGCCAGCAGCGTTAGCGGGACCACAGATACGCAGTATTTT.

This clone was recorded only once. The chain uses TRBV6-5 and TRBJ1-3; no clear D. V was pared by 6 bases and J by 0 bases, with 12 bases between. This CDR3 comprises 15 residues. Germline CDR1 is MNHEY and CDR2 is SVGAGI. The CDR3 spells CASRAPGGSGNTIYF. The CDR3 coding sequence is TGTGCCAGCAGAGCCCCGGGAGGCTCTGGAAACACCATATATTTT.

V gene TRBV28 combines with J gene TRBJ2-7, with 7 bases fitting TRBD1. The V segment lost 7 bases and the J segment 0 bases; nucleotides outside the gene matches: 9. CDR3 size: 15 residues. CDR1 is MDHEN, CDR2 SYDVKM, per germline. CDR3 amino acids: CASTSGQIDSYEQYF. The CDR3 DNA reads TGTGCCAGCACCTCGGGACAGATTGACTCCTACGAGCAGTACTTC.

On this clone: Other DNA sequences in this sample translate to the same CDR3. The chain recombines TRBV30 with TRBJ2-7, with D possibly being TRBD1 (7 bases). The V and J ends lost 0 bases and 1 base respectively, with 10 bases between them. CDR3 length equals 14 residues. CDR1 and CDR2 (germline): GTSNPN, SVGIG (reference sequence). DNA of the CDR3: TGTGCCTGGAGTGTGTCAGGGGGGTCCTACGAGCAGTACTTC. This translates into CAWSVSGGSYEQYF. Variable domain in full (rest from reference TRBV30 and TRBJ2-7): SQTIHQWPATLVQPVGSPLSLECTVEGTSNPNLYWYRQAAGRGLQLLFYSVGIGQISSEVPQNLSASRPQDRQFILSSKKLLLSDSGFYLCAWSVSGGSYEQYFGPGTRLTVT.

This chain joins TRBV5-1 and TRBJ2-3, with D possibly being TRBD2 (5 bases). From germline, CDR1 is SGHRS and CDR2 YFSETQ. The CDR3 is 17 residues long. V lost 1 base and J lost 1, with 16 bases in between. CDR3 DNA: TGCGCCAGCAGCTTGATCCCCCTAGAGGGAGGCACAGATACGCAGTATTTT. Protein: CASSLIPLEGGTDTQYF.

The chain has TRBV7-2 and TRBJ1-6, with 8 bases identical to TRBD1. V lost 1 base to trimming and J lost 8 bases; unmatched junction nucleotides: 7. The germline V gene has CDR1 SGHTA and CDR2 FQGNSA. The CDR3 is 16 residues long. This CDR3 is CASSLVHPGGDSPLHF. CDR3 coding DNA: TGTGCCAGCAGCTTAGTCCACCCAGGGGGCGATTCACCCCTCCACTTT.

The CDR3 DNA reads TGTGCCAGCAGCCGTGACAGGGATAATGAAAAACTGTTTTTT. As protein: CASSRDRDNEKLFF. The chain joins TRBV5-4 to TRBJ1-4; 7 bases are a match to TRBD1. Germline CDR1 is SGHNT and CDR2 is YYREEE (reference sequence). The CDR3 consists of 14 residues. V shed 4 bases, J shed 4 bases, and the junction held 4 bases outside the gene matches.

The rearrangement links TRBV7-2 to TRBJ2-7, with TRBD1 identical over 9 bases. The CDR3 sequence is 15 residues long. The V and J ends lost 5 bases and 6 bases, in that order; junction bases with no gene match: 11. Germline CDR1 and CDR2: SGHTA and FQGNSA. The CDR3 loop is CASSPGAGQGLEQYF. In nucleotides, the CDR3 is TGTGCCAGCAGCCCAGGAGCGGGACAGGGACTCGAGCAGTACTTC.

The chain links TRBV7-9 to TRBJ2-7; D possibly corresponds to TRBD2 (7 bases). The CDR3 sequence is 11 residues long. Per germline, CDR1 SEHNR and CDR2 FQNEAQ (reference sequence). Trimming stripped 5 bases from V and 11 bases from J, with 13 bases between. CDR3 loop: CASSPGGSKYF. DNA of the CDR3: TGTGCCAGCAGCCCGGGGGGCAGTAAGTACTTC.

The rearrangement uses TRBV4-1 and TRBJ1-5, with 11 nucleotides matching TRBD1. After removal of 2 bases from V and 7 bases from J, the junction contained 10 bases not matched to a gene. This CDR3 is built from 17 residues. Germline-derived CDR1 and CDR2 are MGHRA and YSYEKL. CDR3 amino acids: CASSQYRTGGTGQPQHF. Here the CDR3 DNA reads TGCGCCAGCAGCCAATACAGGACAGGGGGCACTGGGCAGCCCCAGCATTTT.

The CDR3 here is CAWSGRETQYF. DNA of the CDR3: TGTGCCTGGAGTGGGCGGGAGACCCAGTACTTC. The J gene is TRBJ2-5, the V gene TRBV30; no definite D call. Germline V gene lookup returns CDR1 GTSNPN and CDR2 SVGIG (reference sequence). Trimming pared 1 base from V and 5 bases from J, leaving 5 bases between. The CDR3 covers 11 residues.

This sequence joins TRBV4-3 and TRBJ1-4; perhaps TRBD1 as D (6 bases). This CDR3 comprises 20 residues. Germline-derived CDR1 and CDR2 are LGHNA and YSLEER. V was clipped by 0 bases and J by 5 bases, with 25 bases between them. CDR3: CASSQDVTVGRGGKNEKLFF. The CDR3 DNA is TGCGCCAGCAGCCAAGATGTCACAGTAGGACGTGGGGGCAAAAATGAAAAACTGTTTTTT.

For this clone: The junction shows a germline mismatch at one end, possibly a read error. This sequence joins TRBV28 and TRBJ1-5; D gene unclear. This CDR3 has 15 residues. CDR1 is MDHEN and CDR2 is SYDVKM in the germline V gene. The CDR3 sequence: CASSLAGSFNQPQHF. As DNA, the CDR3 is TGTGCCAGCAGTTTAGCTGGCAGCTTTAATCAACCCCAGCATTTT.

This clone occurred once. The chain joins TRBV4-3 to TRBJ2-7; TRBD1 is a possible D gene (6 bases). Between the trimmed V and J ends, which lost 5 bases and 0 bases, there was a span of 14 bases. The CDR3 consists of 15 residues. The germline V gene encodes CDR1 LGHNA and CDR2 YSLEER. CDR3 sequence (DNA): TGCGCCAGCAGCGAGGTTCAGGGGACCTCCTACGAGCAGTACTTC. Protein: CASSEVQGTSYEQYF.

The gene calls are TRBV28 and TRBJ1-5; 8 nucleotides line up with TRBD1. Germline assignment: CDR1 MDHEN and CDR2 SYDVKM. The trim removed 5 bases at V and 9 bases at J, leaving 9 bases unmatched. This CDR3 is 14 amino acids long. Here the CDR3 DNA reads TGTGCCAGCAGTCCCGGACAGGGAAACCTGCCCCAGCATTTT. Protein product: CASSPGQGNLPQHF.

This clone was seen just once. The chain is built from TRBV7-9 and TRBJ2-1; D is unclear. Germline CDR1 reads SEHNR; CDR2 reads FQNEAQ (reference sequence). CDR3 length: 14 amino acids. V was pared by 5 bases and J by 4 bases, with 12 bases between. In DNA form, the CDR3 reads TGTGCCAGCAGCCCCCCCCTAATATACAATGAGCAGTTCTTC. This codes for CASSPPLIYNEQFF. The full variable domain, completed using reference TRBV7-9 and TRBJ2-1, is DTGVSQNPRHKITKRGQNVTFRCDPISEHNRLYWYRQTLGQGPEFLTYFQNEAQLEKSRLLSDRFSAERPKGSFSTLEIQRTEQGDSAMYLCASSPPLIYNEQFFGPGTRLTVL.

The chain couples TRBV9 to TRBJ1-1; D is unclear. The CDR3 runs 17 residues. Trimming took off 3 bases at V and 1 base at J, with 19 bases between the two ends. Germline values: CDR1 SGDLS, CDR2 YYNGEE. The CDR3 region is CASSALHRTLPNTEAFF. DNA of the CDR3: TGTGCCAGCAGCGCACTCCACCGGACCTTGCCGAACACTGAAGCTTTCTTT.

The genes are TRBV10-1 and TRBJ2-3; D possibly corresponds to TRBD2 (6 bases). Per the germline V gene, CDR1 is WNHNN and CDR2 is SYGVQD (reference sequence). V lost 3 bases, J lost 4 bases, and 11 bases lay in between. There are 14 residues in the CDR3. This CDR3 is CASSDRRGPDTQYF. As DNA, the CDR3 is TGCGCCAGCAGTGATAGGAGGGGACCAGATACGCAGTATTTT.

The chain links TRBV19 to TRBJ1-2; TRBD1 is a possible D gene (5 bases). The CDR3 covers 12 residues. The V gene's germline CDR1 is LNHDA and CDR2 SQIVND (reference sequence). V was pared by 5 bases and J by 8 bases, with 12 bases between. CDR3 nucleotide sequence: TGTGCCAGTAGTCCCCGACAGAGCGGCTACACCTTC. Translating it yields CASSPRQSGYTF.

The chain links TRBV5-5 to TRBJ1-4; no definite D call. V shed 0 bases and J shed 10 bases, with 13 bases lying between them. Per the germline V gene, CDR1 is SGHKS and CDR2 is YYEKEE (reference sequence). The CDR3 spans 14 residues. The DNA of the CDR3 is TGTGCCAGCAGCTTGGTGGACTGGGAGGGAAAACTGTTTTTT. Translating it yields CASSLVDWEGKLFF.

This clone appeared once. The chain couples TRBV29-1 to TRBJ2-5, with 8 nucleotides matching TRBD1. CDR1 is SQVTM, CDR2 ANQGSEA, per germline. Trimming cost V 8 bases and J 5 bases; bases outside gene matches: 10. This CDR3 is built from 13 residues. This CDR3 reads CSTTGTGKETQYF. CDR3 bases: TGCAGCACAACCGGGACAGGAAAGGAGACCCAGTACTTC.

The rearrangement joins TRBV27 to TRBJ2-6; no reliable D call. The germline V and J ends were trimmed by 5 bases and 4 bases, with 6 bases remaining between them. This CDR3 region has 13 residues. From germline, CDR1 is MNHEY and CDR2 SMNVEV (reference sequence). The CDR3 DNA follows: TGTGCCAGCAGTCGTTCCGGGGCCAACGTCCTGACTTTC. Its protein is CASSRSGANVLTF.

This chain links TRBV5-1 with TRBJ2-1, with 9 bases lining up with TRBD1. This CDR3 contains 14 residues. The junction had 6 bases not matched to a gene; V was cut back by 4 bases and J by 7 bases. Per germline, CDR1 SGHRS and CDR2 YFSETQ. The CDR3 bases are TGCGCCAGCAGCAAGGACAGGGGCAGTAATGAGCAGTTCTTC. It codes for CASSKDRGSNEQFF.

This clone was picked up a small number of times. V is TRBV7-3 and J is TRBJ2-7; D might be TRBD1 or TRBD2, each matching 7 bases. CDR1 is SGHTA and CDR2 is FQGTGA in the germline V gene. The CDR3 extends over 18 amino acids. The V and J ends lost 5 bases and 4 bases respectively, with 27 bases between them. The CDR3 is CASSPDPWGQGGRYEQYF. The DNA of the CDR3 is TGTGCCAGCAGCCCCGACCCATGGGGGCAGGGGGGGCGATACGAGCAGTACTTC. The full variable domain, rest sourced from reference TRBV7-3 and TRBJ2-7, is GAGVSQTPSNKVTEKGKYVELRCDPISGHTALYWYRQSLGQGPEFLIYFQGTGAADDSGLPNDRFFAVRPEGSVSTLKIQRTERGDSAVYLCASSPDPWGQGGRYEQYFGPGTRLTVT.

The V and J genes are TRBV5-4 and TRBJ2-7; 7 bases line up with TRBD1. Per germline, CDR1 SGHNT and CDR2 YYREEE (reference sequence). CDR3 size: 13 residues. The ends lost 3 bases at V and 7 bases at J; junction bases unmatched: 7. The chain's CDR3 is CASSSRTGEEQYF. CDR3 in DNA: TGTGCCAGCAGCTCTCGGACAGGTGAAGAGCAGTACTTC.